Below, one T cell receptor (beta chain) is given with its context. These data come from a study of blood T cell repertoires in COVID-19. Overall study context: The study drew acute and convalescent COVID-19 samples from the United States, Italy and Spain. Sample material is recorded as cDNA or gDNA derived from T cells, B-cell-depleted T cells, or PBMCs.

Trimming stripped 10 bases from V and 3 bases from J, with 14 bases between. The CDR3 covers 13 residues. Germline CDR1 KGHDR, CDR2 SFDVKD. Authors' processing steps: Estimates of nucleated cell counts were drawn from the amplification of reference gene primers. Clones were read by immunoSEQ multiplex PCR, and TCRdb kept only the in-frame ones, dropping some. That table supplies the V and J calls and clone size; D and trimming were determined from the DNA. The sample contains about 260,000 clones, about 90% of which appear only once. Sequenced sample: peripheral blood. The clonotype originates from a woman between 25 and 40 years old with COVID-19, enrolled during active disease. The genes are TRBV24-1 and TRBJ1-2; D may be TRBD1 (5 bases). The CDR3 DNA sequence: TGTGCCACGGGGCAGGCGGGGGACTATGGCTACACCTTC. This codes for CATGQAGDYGYTF.